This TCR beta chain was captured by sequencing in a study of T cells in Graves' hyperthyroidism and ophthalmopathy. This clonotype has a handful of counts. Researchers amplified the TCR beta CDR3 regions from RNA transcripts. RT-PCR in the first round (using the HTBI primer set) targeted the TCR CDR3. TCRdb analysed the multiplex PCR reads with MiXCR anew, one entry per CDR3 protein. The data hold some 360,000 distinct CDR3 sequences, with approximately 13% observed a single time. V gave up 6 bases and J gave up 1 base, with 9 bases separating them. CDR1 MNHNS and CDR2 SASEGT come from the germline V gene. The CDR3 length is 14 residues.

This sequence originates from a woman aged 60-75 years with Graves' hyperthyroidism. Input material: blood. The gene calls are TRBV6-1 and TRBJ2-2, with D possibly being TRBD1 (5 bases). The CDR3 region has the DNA TGTGCCAGCAGGACAGACATGAACACCGGGGAGCTGTTTTTT. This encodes CASRTDMNTGELFF.